This is a list of T cell receptor beta chains from one sample in a study of identifying expanded T cells in peripheral blood. Libraries were prepared by immunoSEQ multiplex PCR; TCRdb keeps only in-frame clonotypes and omits some of them. The sample records 70,000 to 100,000 clones, around 90% being singletons. Sequences were obtained from blood. Every receptor here comes from a person aged 18 to 69 in good health. Both conserved end residues are trimmed from each CDR3. A D gene is named only where the DNA matches it firmly.

length: 11
V: TRBV30
J: TRBJ1-6
D: TRBD1
CDR3: AAGGDRDSPLH

length: 11
V: TRBV15
J: TRBJ2-7
D: .
CDR3: ATSRDYGYEQY

length: 11
V: TRBV28
J: TRBJ1-4
D: .
CDR3: ASSFFGNEKLF

length: 11
V: TRBV2
J: TRBJ1-1
D: TRBD1
CDR3: ASSYLQGSQAF

length: 14
V: TRBV7-9
J: TRBJ1-2
D: .
CDR3: ASSPQTGRANYGYT

length: 10
V: TRBV5-4
J: TRBJ2-1
D: .
CDR3: ASSLDHNEQF

length: 11
V: TRBV7-2
J: TRBJ1-2
D: .
CDR3: ASSSDMYYGYT

length: 10
V: TRBV11-2
J: TRBJ1-1
D: .
CDR3: ASSSRRGEAF

length: 12
V: TRBV6-5
J: TRBJ1-5
D: TRBD1
CDR3: ASSYGQDHQPQH

length: 14
V: TRBV28
J: TRBJ1-3
D: .
CDR3: ASTQGSDYSGNTIY

length: 15
V: TRBV7-2
J: TRBJ2-3
D: TRBD1
CDR3: ASSSRDRGRSTDTQY

length: 11
V: TRBV7-2
J: TRBJ2-5
D: .
CDR3: ASSFSLQETQY

length: 14
V: TRBV4-2
J: TRBJ1-6
D: .
CDR3: ASSFSPGRPNSPLH

length: 12
V: TRBV18
J: TRBJ2-5
D: .
CDR3: ASSPQSGRETQY

length: 10
V: TRBV7-2
J: TRBJ2-7
D: .
CDR3: ASSLLPYEQY

length: 14
V: TRBV25-1
J: TRBJ1-1
D: .
CDR3: ASSLPRVRGNTEAF

length: 11
V: TRBV10-3
J: TRBJ1-6
D: .
CDR3: AIRDTGDSPLH

length: 15
V: TRBV7-8
J: TRBJ2-5
D: TRBD2
CDR3: ASSLGVAGGYQETQY

length: 12
V: TRBV6-1
J: TRBJ1-2
D: TRBD1
CDR3: ASSAGVDREGYT

length: 14
V: TRBV7-2
J: TRBJ2-5
D: TRBD2
CDR3: ASSLGLAGDGETQY

length: 17
V: TRBV7-9
J: TRBJ2-3
D: TRBD2
CDR3: ASSLIGGIGTSLTDTQY

length: 11
V: TRBV27
J: TRBJ2-2
D: TRBD1
CDR3: ASPDRECGELF

length: 13
V: TRBV28
J: TRBJ2-7
D: TRBD1
CDR3: ASRENRGRPYEQY

length: 13
V: TRBV7-2
J: TRBJ2-3
D: .
CDR3: ASSLAVASTDTQY

length: 15
V: TRBV19
J: TRBJ1-2
D: .
CDR3: ASSPLIFRESNYGYT

length: 16
V: TRBV2
J: TRBJ2-3
D: .
CDR3: ASSEKSGLAWSLDTQY

length: 12
V: TRBV19
J: TRBJ2-7
D: TRBD1
CDR3: ASSMQGVTYEQY

length: 11
V: TRBV7-9
J: TRBJ2-2
D: .
CDR3: ASSFAPSGELF

length: 15
V: TRBV10-1
J: TRBJ2-3
D: TRBD1
CDR3: ASSKARQGRRTDTQY

length: 14
V: TRBV11-2
J: TRBJ2-5
D: .
CDR3: ASSLRWSVGQETQY

length: 11
V: TRBV5-5
J: TRBJ2-6
D: .
CDR3: ATEGPGANVLT

length: 13
V: TRBV6-5
J: TRBJ2-5
D: TRBD1
CDR3: ASRLTGGRQETQY

length: 13
V: TRBV11-2
J: TRBJ2-1
D: .
CDR3: ASSLSGGYTNEQF

length: 14
V: TRBV4-1
J: .
D: TRBD2
CDR3: ASSQEKRGGGYEQY

length: 12
V: TRBV30
J: TRBJ1-5
D: .
CDR3: AWSVGGAFQPQH

length: 12
V: TRBV7-6
J: TRBJ2-3
D: .
CDR3: ASSSRGSTDTQY

length: 12
V: TRBV7-8
J: TRBJ2-5
D: .
CDR3: ASSFGTVQETQY

length: 12
V: TRBV28
J: TRBJ1-2
D: .
CDR3: ASSLSPGVYGYT

length: 10
V: TRBV27
J: TRBJ2-7
D: TRBD2
CDR3: ASVAGGGEQY

length: 13
V: TRBV13
J: TRBJ2-7
D: .
CDR3: ASSSQGSLGYEQY

length: 10
V: TRBV19
J: TRBJ1-1
D: .
CDR3: ASSNAYTEAF

length: 15
V: TRBV7-2
J: TRBJ1-6
D: TRBD1
CDR3: ASSLGQGVDLNSPLH

length: 12
V: TRBV12-5
J: TRBJ1-3
D: .
CDR3: ASEDGTSGNTIY

length: 13
V: TRBV15
J: TRBJ2-3
D: .
CDR3: ATSRMPLGPDTQY

length: 9
V: TRBV11-1
J: TRBJ2-7
D: .
CDR3: ASSYSYEQY

length: 11
V: TRBV5-4
J: TRBJ2-5
D: .
CDR3: AAKTGIQETQY

length: 10
V: TRBV7-2
J: TRBJ1-2
D: .
CDR3: ASAPGYYGYT

length: 15
V: TRBV27
J: TRBJ2-2
D: TRBD2
CDR3: ASSLKGLAGRTGELF

length: 12
V: TRBV6-5
J: TRBJ2-2
D: TRBD1
CDR3: ASSGQGSPGELF

length: 14
V: TRBV2
J: TRBJ2-4
D: .
CDR3: AWRERKVLAKNIQY

length: 11
V: TRBV27
J: TRBJ2-3
D: .
CDR3: ASSWTGSDTQY

length: 9
V: TRBV20-1
J: TRBJ2-4
D: .
CDR3: SWMWGYIQY

length: 13
V: TRBV6-5
J: TRBJ1-4
D: TRBD1
CDR3: ASRPTGAGGEKLF

length: 13
V: TRBV2
J: TRBJ2-2
D: .
CDR3: ARGAGDSNTGELF

length: 10
V: TRBV6-5
J: TRBJ1-1
D: .
CDR3: ASSTFASQAF

length: 13
V: TRBV6-6
J: TRBJ1-1
D: TRBD1
CDR3: ASRPRDRGNTEAF

length: 14
V: TRBV19
J: TRBJ1-3
D: .
CDR3: ASSIGHRASGNTIY

length: 17
V: TRBV28
J: TRBJ2-7
D: .
CDR3: ASSLLLASETWASYEQY

length: 11
V: TRBV11-2
J: TRBJ1-2
D: .
CDR3: ASSPGPFYGYT

length: 11
V: TRBV12-5
J: TRBJ1-1
D: .
CDR3: ASGLEGNTEAF